This is a list of T cell receptor beta chains from one sample in a study of post-analysis software for immune sequencing data. TCRdb passed the PCR reads through MiXCR, listing each CDR3 protein once. The sample consists of 650,000 to 850,000 distinct CDR3 sequences, just over 45% of them appearing once. What was sequenced was blood. The receptors here all came from a girl aged 10-17 years with multiple sclerosis. Each CDR3 is given with its conserved first and last residue. D genes are given only for firm matches. The size field is filled for only some rows; it gives once, few, many or a size class.

j_call clone_size v_call d_call cdr3_nt cdr3_aa
TRBJ1-2 . TRBV12-3/TRBV12-4 TRBD1 TGTGCCAGCCGGGGGACAGGGGGCGTCAACTATGGCTACACCTTC CASRGTGGVNYGYTF
TRBJ2-3 . TRBV5-6 TRBD2 TGTGCCAGCAGCTGGGGACTAGCGGGAATGGATACGCAGTATTTT CASSWGLAGMDTQYF
TRBJ1-2 . TRBV9 . TGTGCCAGCAGCGTATCTGCAGACAGTACTAACTATGGCTACACCTTC CASSVSADSTNYGYTF
TRBJ2-2 once TRBV12-5 . TGTGCTAGTGGTCCGACCTTAACCGGGGAGCTGTTTTTT CASGPTLTGELFF
TRBJ1-1 few TRBV6-5 . TGTGCCAGCAGTCGCAGAAGGAACACTGAAGCTTTCTTT CASSRRRNTEAFF
TRBJ1-2 . TRBV29-1 . TGCAGCGTTGCGTCGAACTATGGCTACACCTTC CSVASNYGYTF
TRBJ2-5 . TRBV20-1 TRBD2 TGCAGTGCTAGCGGGAGGGCCCGAGAGACCCAGTACTTC CSASGRARETQYF
TRBJ2-1 . TRBV24-1 TRBD1 TGTGCCACCAGTGGACAGGGTGGTAATGAGCAGTTCTTC CATSGQGGNEQFF
TRBJ2-7 . TRBV7-9 . TGTGCCAGCAGCCCCCCAGGAGCGGTCTCCTACGAGCAGTACTTC CASSPPGAVSYEQYF
TRBJ1-5 . TRBV6-6 TRBD1 TGTGCCAGCATCCTGGGACCGGGACAGCGCAATCAGCCCCAGCATTTT CASILGPGQRNQPQHF
TRBJ2-7 . TRBV29-1 . TGCAGCGTTGTAGGGGTAAGCTCCTACGAGCAGTACTTC CSVVGVSSYEQYF
TRBJ1-2 . TRBV27 TRBD1 TGTGCCAGCAGTTCCACGCAGACAGGGGATTATGGCTACACCTTC CASSSTQTGDYGYTF
TRBJ2-1 . TRBV7-7 . TGTGCTAGCAGCTTAGCCGGTACTCCCGAGCAGTTCTTC CASSLAGTPEQFF
TRBJ2-1 . TRBV5-1 TRBD2 TGCGCCAGCAGCTTTCAGCCTAGCGGGACCGACAATGAGCAGTTCTTC CASSFQPSGTDNEQFF
TRBJ2-1 . TRBV28 . TGTGCCAGCAGTCAGAACAGGGACACCCAGTTCTTC CASSQNRDTQFF
TRBJ2-3 . TRBV25-1 . TGTGCCAGCAGTATTGGAAGGAGGGATAGGGATACGCAGTATTTT CASSIGRRDRDTQYF
TRBJ2-1 few TRBV6-5 . TGTGCCAGCGCGCCACGGGGGATGGGGGGTGAGCAGTTCTTC CASAPRGMGGEQFF
TRBJ2-3 . TRBV29-1 . TGCAGCGTTGAGGCCAGGGGATTAACAGATACGCAGTATTTT CSVEARGLTDTQYF
TRBJ2-3 few TRBV12-3/TRBV12-4 . TGTGCCAGCACCCTCGGAGGGCCGGGGGATACGCAGTATTTT CASTLGGPGDTQYF
TRBJ2-7 . TRBV19 TRBD1 TGTGCCAGTAGGGCCCCGGGACAGGGTACCCACGAGCAGTACTTC CASRAPGQGTHEQYF
TRBJ2-3 . TRBV7-2 . TGTGCCAGCAGCTTAGCCCCGGGCATGGATACGCAGTATTTT CASSLAPGMDTQYF
TRBJ2-5 few TRBV10-3 . TGTGCCATCAGTGAGTCAGGAGGGGTCCTGTGGGAGACCCAGTACTTC CAISESGGVLWETQYF
TRBJ2-7 few TRBV7-2 . TGTGCCAGCAGCAGTAGCGGACTAAGCTCCTACGAGCAGTACTTC CASSSSGLSSYEQYF
TRBJ2-7 . TRBV7-2 . TGTGCCAGCAGCACGGGGACTGGATCTGACGAGCAGTACTTC CASSTGTGSDEQYF
TRBJ2-3 . TRBV24-1 TRBD1 TGTGCCACCAGTGACCCAGGACAGGGAGTAACAGATACGCAGTATTTT CATSDPGQGVTDTQYF
TRBJ2-3 . TRBV7-3 TRBD2 TGTGCCAGCAGCTTAGGGAAACTAGCGGGGTCGGATACGCAGTATTTT CASSLGKLAGSDTQYF
TRBJ2-4 . TRBV27 . TGTGCCAGCAGTCCTCCGGGAGCAAACATTCAGTACTTC CASSPPGANIQYF
TRBJ1-2 once TRBV30 . TGTGCCTGGAGTGGGACGGCCCCCTATGGCTACACCTTC CAWSGTAPYGYTF
TRBJ1-1 . TRBV6-5 . TGTGCCAGCAGTTACTCGAGGGCTAGGACGGTCGACACTGAAGCTTTCTTT CASSYSRARTVDTEAFF
TRBJ2-5 . TRBV19 TRBD2 TGTGCCAGTAGTGCTCTGTTCGGGGGGGAGACCCAGTACTTC CASSALFGGETQYF
TRBJ2-6 many TRBV27 . TGTGCCAGCAGCTCTGGGGCCAACGTCCTGACTTTC CASSSGANVLTF
TRBJ2-5 . TRBV7-9 TRBD1 TGTGCCAGCAGCTCCCCGGGACAGGGCGGTCAGACCCAGTACTTC CASSSPGQGGQTQYF
TRBJ2-3 . TRBV28 TRBD2 TGTGCCAGTGCCGGGGGGAGAGGGACAGATACGCAGTATTTT CASAGGRGTDTQYF
TRBJ2-7 . TRBV6-5 . TGTGCCAGCAGTTACGGAACCCTCCTTTACAATGAGCAGTACTTC CASSYGTLLYNEQYF
TRBJ2-4 few TRBV12-3/TRBV12-4 TRBD1 TGTGCCAGCAGGGTACCGGGACAGGGGCTACCGGAGCAGTACTTC CASRVPGQGLPEQYF
TRBJ2-1 . TRBV30 TRBD2 TGTGCCAGCCAGACTAGCGGAACCTACAATGAGCAGTTCTTC CASQTSGTYNEQFF
TRBJ1-1 . TRBV5-1 TRBD1 TGCGCCAGCAGCTTCGGTGATCGGGACAGGGCCCGTAGCACTGAAGCTTTCTTT CASSFGDRDRARSTEAFF
TRBJ2-1 . TRBV11-2 . TGTGCCAGCAGCCATTGGGGGGACAATGAGCAGTTCTTC CASSHWGDNEQFF
TRBJ2-3 . TRBV6-6 TRBD2 TGTGCCAGCAGTTACTCGACGCTAGCGGGAGGAGTAGATACGCAGTATTTT CASSYSTLAGGVDTQYF
TRBJ2-7 . TRBV10-1 . TGCGCCAGCAGTGAACCAGGGACCTACGAGCAGTACTTC CASSEPGTYEQYF
TRBJ1-1 few TRBV12-3/TRBV12-4 TRBD1 TGTGCCAGCAGACCAGGGGGGTGGGGGAGGACTGAAGCTTTCTTT CASRPGGWGRTEAFF